Presented here are 14 T cell receptor beta chains from one specimen sequenced in a study of cytomegalovirus exposure and HLA in healthy donors (TCRdb year 2017). The method was the immunoSEQ multiplex PCR assay. For the multiplex PCR, a mixture combining 60 forward primers for TCR Vbeta segments and 13 reverse primers for TCR Jbeta segments was used. In TCRdb, the immuneACCESS table is reduced to in-frame sequences with V and J assigned. These tables do not hold every clone; where another copy was compared, an unresolved V gene accounts for under half, and the others remain unexplained. The sample table includes about 140,000 clones. Jointly, the top ten make up around 2.2% of the sample. The sample comprised PBMCs. The receptors come from a woman aged 18-29 years in good health and CMV-seronegative.

J is TRBJ2-1 and V is TRBV5-1, with a weak D call TRBD2 (8 bases). Trimming cost V 4 bases and J 5 bases, with 16 bases left between them. Germline V gene data show CDR1 as SGHRS and CDR2 as YFSETQ. CDR3 length: 15 amino acids. CDR3 loop: CASSLSGTVNNEQFF. The CDR3 coding sequence is TGCGCCAGCAGCCTTAGCGGGACAGTGAACAATGAGCAGTTCTTC.

The rearrangement links TRBV5-1 to TRBJ2-7; 7 nucleotides align to TRBD1. The CDR3 covers 13 residues. J lost 5 bases, V lost 5 bases, and 7 bases had no gene match. CDR1 is SGHRS, CDR2 YFSETQ, per germline. CDR3 nucleotide sequence: TGCGCCAGCAGGGACAGGCCCGTGGACGAGCAGTACTTC. It encodes CASRDRPVDEQYF.

V is TRBV7-2 and J is TRBJ2-1, with 11 bases matching TRBD2. The CDR3 covers 16 residues. Germline V gene sequence: CDR1 SGHTA, CDR2 FQGNSA. The trim removed 3 bases at V and 6 bases at J, leaving 7 bases unmatched. CDR3 in DNA: TGTGCCAGCAGCTTTACTAGCGGGAGAGTCGGCAATGAGCAGTTCTTC. Amino acid sequence: CASSFTSGRVGNEQFF.

The J gene is TRBJ2-4, the V gene TRBV10-3; tentatively, D is TRBD1 (6 bases). The CDR3 runs to 13 residues. V was shortened by 4 bases and J by 3 bases, with 7 bases between the two germline ends. In germline, CDR1 is ENHRY, CDR2 SYGVKD. CDR3 nucleotide sequence: TGTGCCATCAGTGTAGGGGGCAAAAACATTCAGTACTTC. It is translated as CAISVGGKNIQYF.

The J gene is TRBJ1-1, the V gene TRBV9; 7 positions agree with TRBD1. The CDR3 sequence is 14 residues long. V trimming: 0 bases; J trimming: 6 bases; junction bases outside the gene matches: 5. Germline-derived CDR1 and CDR2 are SGDLS and YYNGEE. The CDR3 region is CASSVGGTVAEAFF. CDR3 DNA sequence: TGTGCCAGCAGCGTAGGGGGGACAGTCGCTGAAGCTTTCTTT.

J is TRBJ2-1 and V is TRBV28, with 8 bases lining up with TRBD2. V shed 7 bases and J 10 bases; nucleotides not matched to a gene: 9. This CDR3 region has 13 residues. The germline gives CDR1 MDHEN, CDR2 SYDVKM. The CDR3 DNA follows: TGTGCCAGCACCTACCCCGGGGGGGGAGAGCAGTTCTTC. This codes for CASTYPGGGEQFF. Variable domain in full (rest from reference TRBV28 and TRBJ2-1): DVKVTQSSRYLVKRTGEKVFLECVQDMDHENMFWYRQDPGLGLRLIYFSYDVKMKEKGDIPEGYSVSREKKERFSLILESASTNQTSMYLCASTYPGGGEQFFGPGTRLTVL.

Worth noting for this clone: The junction departs from the called germline gene at one end, perhaps through a read error. V usage is TRBV19 and J usage is TRBJ1-2; D gene unclear. The CDR3 consists of 14 residues. Germline loops: CDR1 LNHDA, CDR2 SQIVND (reference sequence). DNA for the CDR3: TGTGCCAGTGGTATAAGTGCGGAGAACTATGGCTACACCTTC. It is translated as CASGISAENYGYTF.

This chain connects TRBV5-1 to TRBJ1-1; TRBD1 aligns across 8 bases. The V gene end was trimmed by 4 bases and the J gene end by 7 bases; junction bases not matched to a gene: 6. This CDR3 spans 13 amino acids. Per germline, CDR1 SGHRS and CDR2 YFSETQ. The CDR3 coding sequence is TGCGCCAGCAGCCCCGGGACAGGAGGTGAAGCTTTCTTT. Translating it yields CASSPGTGGEAFF.

The chain is built from TRBV27 and TRBJ2-1; 11 nucleotides line up with TRBD2. This CDR3 comprises 15 residues. V shed 4 bases and J 7 bases; nucleotides not matched to a gene: 6. CDR1 is MNHEY and CDR2 is SMNVEV in the germline V gene (reference sequence). The CDR3 region is CASSWRTSGSNEQFF. The CDR3 DNA follows: TGTGCCAGCAGTTGGAGGACTAGCGGGTCTAATGAGCAGTTCTTC.

This chain joins TRBV30 and TRBJ1-3; TRBD1 aligns across 8 bases. CDR1 is GTSNPN, CDR2 SVGIG, per germline (reference sequence). The length of the CDR3 is 16 residues. V lost 2 bases and J lost 0; bases outside the gene matches: 6. The CDR3 protein is CAWSRGDRISGNTIYF. CDR3 nucleotide sequence: TGTGCCTGGAGTAGGGGGGACAGGATCTCTGGAAACACCATATATTTT. Full variable domain (rest looked up from reference TRBV30 and TRBJ1-3): SQTIHQWPATLVQPVGSPLSLECTVEGTSNPNLYWYRQAAGRGLQLLFYSVGIGQISSEVPQNLSASRPQDRQFILSSKKLLLSDSGFYLCAWSRGDRISGNTIYFGEGSWLTVV.

V gene TRBV27 combines with J gene TRBJ2-5, with 8 bases that match TRBD1. The length of the CDR3 is 15 residues. The V gene end was trimmed by 1 base and the J gene end by 3 bases; junction bases not matched to a gene: 4. Germline CDR1 reads MNHEY; CDR2 reads SMNVEV (reference sequence). CDR3 sequence (DNA): TGTGCCAGCAGTTTATGGGGACAGGCGAAAGAGACCCAGTACTTC. Its protein product is CASSLWGQAKETQYF.

The CDR3 sequence is CASSQTGLYGYTF. The CDR3 nucleotides are TGCGCCAGCAGCCAAACAGGCCTCTATGGCTACACCTTC. This sequence joins TRBV4-3 and TRBJ1-2; the D gene is possibly TRBD1 (5 bases). Germline CDR1 reads LGHNA; CDR2 reads YSLEER. V lost 2 bases and J 4 bases, leaving 8 bases between the germline ends. The CDR3 contains 13 residues.

The rearrangement joins TRBV4-1 to TRBJ1-1, with TRBD1 as a possible D gene (6 bases). Germline CDR1 and CDR2: MGHRA and YSYEKL. The ends were cut back, 5 bases at V and 3 bases at J, with 22 bases in the middle. The CDR3 has 17 amino acids. The CDR3 reads CASSSLLGGVRDTEAFF. The DNA for the CDR3 is TGCGCCAGCAGCTCCTTGCTTGGGGGCGTCAGAGACACTGAAGCTTTCTTT.

The rearrangement uses TRBV4-3 and TRBJ2-1; TRBD2 aligns across 10 bases. CDR1 is LGHNA, CDR2 YSLEER, per germline. CDR3 length: 16 amino acids. The J segment lost 2 bases and the V segment lost 0 bases, leaving 1 base of the junction unmatched. This CDR3 reads CASSQELAGTYNEQFF. For the CDR3, the DNA is TGCGCCAGCAGCCAAGAACTAGCGGGAACCTACAATGAGCAGTTCTTC.